The 32 T cell receptor beta chains below all came from one sample that was sequenced in a study of blood T cell repertoires in COVID-19 (dated by TCRdb to 2019 to 2021). Library generation was performed with the immunoSEQ multiplex PCR assay. Drawn from immuneACCESS, this table holds only the in-frame rearrangements with V and J called that TCRdb kept. Clones are partly lost; checked studies trace under half to an unresolved V gene and leave the rest unexplained. In all, the sample holds 200,000 to 250,000 clones, and 70% to 90% of those were seen once. The leading ten clones occupy 3% to 4.5% of the sample. Sequencing used PBMCs or T cells enriched from blood (not recorded which). The receptors derive from a woman in her forties with acute COVID-19.

This sequence joins TRBV7-2 and TRBJ1-2; D might be TRBD1 (6 bases). The V end lost 3 bases, the J end lost 6 bases, and 11 bases lay between the germline ends. Per the germline V gene, CDR1 is SGHTA and CDR2 is FQGNSA. CDR3 length equals 13 residues. The CDR3 loop reads CASSFAQGNGYTF. CDR3 nucleotides: TGTGCCAGCAGCTTTGCACAGGGTAATGGCTACACCTTC.

The chain couples TRBV9 to TRBJ2-2; TRBD2 matches 12 bases. The CDR3 sequence is 18 residues long. With V trimmed by 4 bases and J by 7 bases, 14 bases remained unmatched. Germline V gene lookup returns CDR1 SGDLS and CDR2 YYNGEE. The chain's CDR3 is CASSPTPSGGARNGELFF. Here the CDR3 DNA reads TGTGCCAGCAGCCCCACTCCTAGCGGGGGGGCTAGGAACGGGGAGCTGTTTTTT.

Here the CDR3 DNA reads TGTGCCAGCACCCCCAGCGGGATCTACACCGGGGAGCTGTTTTTT. Translation: CASTPSGIYTGELFF. The chain links TRBV2 to TRBJ2-2, with 7 nucleotides matching TRBD2. V lost 7 bases and J lost 3; bases outside the gene matches: 8. In germline, CDR1 is SNHLY, CDR2 FYNNEI. CDR3 size: 15 residues.

This sequence joins TRBV6-6 and TRBJ2-3, with a tentative D call TRBD1 (6 bases). In germline, CDR1 is MNHNY, CDR2 SVGAGI (reference sequence). Trimming took off 4 bases at V and 2 bases at J, with 13 bases between the two ends. The CDR3 covers 15 residues. This CDR3 is CASSSNRVFTDTQYF. DNA for the CDR3: TGTGCCAGCAGTTCTAACAGGGTCTTCACAGATACGCAGTATTTT.

The chain combines TRBV5-6 with TRBJ2-5; 7 nucleotides agree with TRBD1. The V segment lost 4 bases and the J segment 5 bases; nucleotides outside the gene matches: 11. Germline assignment: CDR1 SGHDT and CDR2 YYEEEE. The CDR3 length is 15 residues. Here the CDR3 DNA reads TGTGCCAGCAGCAAGGCGACAGGGCCAGGGGAGACCCAGTACTTC. Translation gives CASSKATGPGETQYF.

V is TRBV19 and J is TRBJ2-2, with TRBD2 matching 13 bases. This CDR3 spans 16 amino acids. Per the germline V gene, CDR1 is LNHDA and CDR2 is SQIVND (reference sequence). Losses at the gene ends were 8 bases for V and 1 base for J; bases not matched to a gene: 4. This CDR3 is CASGRLAGGNTGELFF. The CDR3 nucleotides are TGTGCCAGTGGGCGACTAGCGGGGGGGAACACCGGGGAGCTGTTTTTT.

J is TRBJ1-1 and V is TRBV6-5; 7 bases agree with TRBD1. Germline CDR1 MNHEY, CDR2 SVGAGI. This CDR3 contains 13 residues. J lost 10 bases, V lost 5 bases, and 10 bases had no gene match. As DNA, the CDR3 is TGTGCCAGCAGTCAAAACCCGGCAGGGGGAGCTTTCTTT. Its translation is CASSQNPAGGAFF.

The chain employs TRBV4-1 and TRBJ2-7, with TRBD2 as a possible D gene (6 bases). The CDR3 extends over 15 amino acids. Germline lookup yields CDR1 MGHRA and CDR2 YSYEKL. Trimming cost V 4 bases and J 3 bases, with 16 bases left between them. DNA of the CDR3: TGCGCCAGCAGCCCTGGGACTTCGGGGCGCTACGAGCAGTACTTC. This sequence encodes CASSPGTSGRYEQYF.

The chain carries TRBV29-1 and TRBJ2-1; 13 bases are shared with TRBD2. Germline lookup yields CDR1 SQVTM and CDR2 ANQGSEA. V was clipped by 7 bases and J by 9 bases; unmatched bases: 9. CDR3 length: 14 residues. This chain's CDR3 is CSDHRGLAGSEQFF. The CDR3 DNA sequence: TGCAGCGATCATCGGGGACTAGCGGGGAGTGAGCAGTTCTTC.

A word on this clone: Different DNA sequences within this sample yield the same CDR3. The rearrangement links TRBV29-1 to TRBJ1-1; D not certain. Germline assignment: CDR1 SQVTM and CDR2 ANQGSEA. CDR3 length: 12 amino acids. The germline V and J ends were trimmed by 6 bases and 0 bases, with 8 bases remaining between them. The CDR3 coding sequence is TGCAGCGTGTCTCAGGTGAACACTGAAGCTTTCTTT. As protein: CSVSQVNTEAFF.

V gene TRBV6-2 or TRBV6-3 combines with J gene TRBJ1-2, with 8 nucleotides matching TRBD1. The ends lost 6 bases at V and 6 bases at J; junction bases unmatched: 9. Germline CDR1 is MNHEY and CDR2 is SVGEGT. The CDR3 is 14 amino acids. This CDR3 reads CASSLYQGADGYTF. The CDR3, as DNA: TGTGCCAGCAGCCTCTATCAGGGGGCAGATGGCTACACCTTC.

The count of this clone is one. The rearrangement uses TRBV5-1 and TRBJ1-1; 8 bases fit TRBD1. V lost 4 bases, J lost 0 bases, and 8 bases stayed unmatched. In germline, CDR1 is SGHRS, CDR2 YFSETQ. This CDR3 has 16 residues. The CDR3 sequence: CASSPTGGGMNTEAFF. CDR3 sequence (DNA): TGCGCCAGCAGCCCAACAGGGGGGGGTATGAACACTGAAGCTTTCTTT.

In its sample, this clone was seen a few times. The chain employs TRBV5-5 and TRBJ1-2; tentatively, D is TRBD1 (5 bases). The CDR3 runs 16 residues. Per germline, CDR1 SGHKS and CDR2 YYEKEE (reference sequence). The germline V and J ends were trimmed by 4 bases and 0 bases, with 16 bases remaining between them. CDR3 DNA: TGTGCCAGCAGCCACCTTGGGGGGGGGTCTAACTATGGCTACACCTTC. The encoded protein is CASSHLGGGSNYGYTF.

The chain combines TRBV2 with TRBJ1-4; TRBD1 matches 9 bases. The V segment lost 8 bases and the J segment 8 bases; nucleotides outside the gene matches: 12. This CDR3 spans 15 amino acids. Germline lookup yields CDR1 SNHLY and CDR2 FYNNEI. The CDR3 loop is CASGQIGQGTEKLFF. CDR3 sequence (DNA): TGTGCCAGCGGACAGATTGGACAGGGGACCGAAAAACTGTTTTTT.

The chain links TRBV5-6 to TRBJ2-7, with a possible D match to TRBD1 (6 bases). Germline values: CDR1 SGHDT, CDR2 YYEEEE. Between the trimmed V and J ends, which lost 4 bases and 4 bases, there was a span of 12 bases. The CDR3 sequence is 13 residues long. The CDR3 reads CASSTGTKYEQYF. CDR3 in DNA: TGTGCCAGCAGCACAGGGACAAAATACGAGCAGTACTTC.

V and J are TRBV9 and TRBJ1-4, with 8 bases matching TRBD1. Trimming cost V 4 bases and J 0 bases; bases outside gene matches: 5. CDR3 length: 16 amino acids. Germline loops: CDR1 SGDLS, CDR2 YYNGEE. The CDR3 loop is CASSSGQGSTNEKLFF. The DNA for the CDR3 is TGTGCCAGCAGCTCCGGACAGGGCTCAACTAATGAAAAACTGTTTTTT.

V is TRBV5-1 and J is TRBJ1-1; D is unclear. Deletions cut 0 bases from V and 9 bases from J, with 15 bases between. The CDR3 is made up of 14 amino acids. The germline gives CDR1 SGHRS, CDR2 YFSETQ. The CDR3 DNA reads TGCGCCAGCAGCTTGGCCGAGGTGGAGAGTCAAGCTTTCTTT. Encoded protein: CASSLAEVESQAFF.

This rearrangement joins TRBV9 to TRBJ2-5, with D possibly matching TRBD1 (5 bases). This CDR3 spans 15 amino acids. The ends were cut back, 7 bases at V and 2 bases at J, with 18 bases in the middle. From germline, CDR1 is SGDLS and CDR2 YYNGEE. The CDR3 nucleotides are TGTGCCAGCTCTACCGGGTGGGGCCCACAAGAGACCCAGTACTTC. Its protein is CASSTGWGPQETQYF.

The chain uses TRBV5-1 and TRBJ2-2; D unresolved. The V and J ends lost 0 bases and 5 bases respectively, with 8 bases between them. CDR3 length: 14 residues. In germline, CDR1 is SGHRS, CDR2 YFSETQ. The CDR3 DNA sequence: TGCGCCAGCAGCTTGGCCCCCGGGACCGGGGAGCTGTTTTTT. Protein sequence: CASSLAPGTGELFF.

J is TRBJ1-4 and V is TRBV30; TRBD1 aligns across 7 bases. Per the germline V gene, CDR1 is GTSNPN and CDR2 is SVGIG (reference sequence). The CDR3 runs to 13 residues. V shed 5 bases and J 5 bases; nucleotides not matched to a gene: 5. The CDR3 spells CAWGGQLNEKLFF. DNA of the CDR3: TGTGCCTGGGGGGGACAGCTAAATGAAAAACTGTTTTTT.

This clone was observed once. The rearrangement joins TRBV27 to TRBJ1-6, with D hard to call. From germline, CDR1 is MNHEY and CDR2 SMNVEV (reference sequence). Trimming cost V 4 bases and J 0 bases, with 10 bases left between them. The CDR3 consists of 16 residues. CDR3: CASSSADFSYNSPLHF. The DNA of the CDR3 is TGTGCCAGCAGTTCTGCGGATTTCTCCTATAATTCACCCCTCCACTTT.

V and J are TRBV14 and TRBJ2-6, with D tentatively TRBD2 (6 bases). Trimming left V 0 bases short and J 1 base short, with 10 bases between. This CDR3 has 17 residues. Germline-derived CDR1 and CDR2 are SGHDN and FVKESK. The DNA for the CDR3 is TGTGCCAGCAGCCAAGATGTGCGGGATTCTGGGGCCAACGTCCTGACTTTC. It yields the protein CASSQDVRDSGANVLTF. Using reference TRBV14 and TRBJ2-6 for the parts outside the CDR3, the full variable domain is EAGVTQFPSHSVIEKGQTVTLRCDPISGHDNLYWYRRVMGKEIKFLLHFVKESKQDESGMPNNRFLAERTGGTYSTLKVQPAELEDSGVYFCASSQDVRDSGANVLTFGAGSRLTVL.

V gene TRBV15 combines with J gene TRBJ2-1; D is possibly TRBD2 (5 bases). V was clipped by 0 bases and J by 2 bases, with 11 bases between them. The germline V gene has CDR1 LNHNV and CDR2 YYDKDF (reference sequence). This CDR3 region has 16 residues. This chain's CDR3 is CATSRDQLAAYNEQFF. DNA for the CDR3: TGTGCCACCAGCAGAGATCAGCTAGCAGCCTACAATGAGCAGTTCTTC.

In this sample, this clone turned up once. The J gene is TRBJ2-2, the V gene TRBV3-1 (or the pseudogene TRBV3-2); 11 bases align to TRBD2. Germline CDR1 LGHDT, CDR2 YNNKEL (reference sequence). The CDR3 is made up of 15 amino acids. Losses at the gene ends were 5 bases for V and 5 bases for J; bases not matched to a gene: 4. CDR3: CASSYSGGGTGELFF. CDR3 in DNA: TGTGCCAGCAGCTATAGCGGGGGGGGAACCGGGGAGCTGTTTTTT.

The gene calls are TRBV5-5 and TRBJ1-1; 7 bases line up with TRBD1. Germline CDR1 reads SGHKS; CDR2 reads YYEKEE (reference sequence). V was clipped by 5 bases and J by 0 bases; unmatched bases: 7. The CDR3 length is 15 residues. The CDR3 loop reads CASRPPTGMNTEAFF. The CDR3 coding sequence is TGTGCCAGCAGGCCACCGACAGGGATGAACACTGAAGCTTTCTTT.

The CDR3 DNA follows: TGCGCCAGCAGCCAGGGCTCCTTAAACTATGGCTACACCTTC. It encodes CASSQGSLNYGYTF. The chain carries TRBV4-3 and TRBJ1-2; D is unclear. From germline, CDR1 is LGHNA and CDR2 YSLEER. V was trimmed by 3 bases and J by 2 bases, leaving 10 bases between them. The CDR3 loop spans 14 amino acids.

The CDR3 protein is CASSPTQGGYTF. The CDR3 bases are TGTGCCAGCTCACCAACGCAGGGTGGCTACACCTTC. The V and J genes are TRBV18 and TRBJ1-2, with TRBD1 as a possible D gene (5 bases). Per germline, CDR1 KGHSH and CDR2 LQKENI. Trimming left V 2 bases short and J 7 bases short, with 8 bases between. The CDR3 runs 12 residues.

A few counts support this clone. The identical CDR3 is also encoded by other nucleotide sequences in the sample. The J gene is TRBJ1-3, the V gene TRBV18; D unclear. The CDR3 runs to 14 residues. From germline, CDR1 is KGHSH and CDR2 LQKENI. Trimming left V 2 bases short and J 0 bases short, with 5 bases between. The CDR3 region is CASSPGSSGNTIYF. The CDR3 DNA reads TGTGCCAGCTCACCAGGGAGCTCTGGAAACACCATATATTTT.

A few counts support this clone. This rearrangement joins TRBV19 to TRBJ1-1, with D possibly being TRBD1 (6 bases). Germline values: CDR1 LNHDA, CDR2 SQIVND (reference sequence). Between the trimmed V and J ends, which lost 8 bases and 5 bases, there was a span of 15 bases. The CDR3 has 13 residues. DNA of the CDR3: TGTGCCAGTTCGGGGAAGGGGGGGACTGAAGCTTTCTTT. Translating it yields CASSGKGGTEAFF. Supplemented by reference TRBV19 and TRBJ1-1, the full variable domain reads DGGITQSPKYLFRKEGQNVTLSCEQNLNHDAMYWYRQDPGQGLRLIYYSQIVNDFQKGDIAEGYSVSREKKESFPLTVTSAQKNPTAFYLCASSGKGGTEAFFGQGTRLTVV.

The rearrangement joins TRBV19 to TRBJ1-2; D is perhaps TRBD1 (6 bases). V lost 2 bases, J lost 4 bases, and 11 bases lay in between. From germline, CDR1 is LNHDA and CDR2 SQIVND (reference sequence). The CDR3 sequence is 14 residues long. CDR3 DNA: TGTGCCAGTAGTATATCCGGGACACCCTATGGCTACACCTTC. Encoded protein: CASSISGTPYGYTF.

The rearrangement links TRBV5-1 to TRBJ2-5; 11 bases agree with TRBD2. This CDR3 contains 16 residues. The junction had 7 bases not matched to a gene; V was cut back by 1 base and J by 5 bases. CDR1 and CDR2 (germline): SGHRS, YFSETQ. Written as DNA, the CDR3 is TGCGCCAGCAGCTTGCTTCCTAGCGGGGGGATTGAGACCCAGTACTTC. Translating gives CASSLLPSGGIETQYF.

The rearrangement uses TRBV7-2 and TRBJ1-2; 8 nucleotides align to TRBD1. Germline trimming cut 4 bases from V and 5 bases from J; bases unmatched to any gene: 9. This CDR3 contains 15 residues. CDR1 and CDR2 (germline): SGHTA, FQGNSA. CDR3 protein: CASSSQTGVRYGYTF. Written as DNA, the CDR3 is TGTGCCAGCAGCTCCCAGACAGGGGTGCGGTATGGCTACACCTTC.